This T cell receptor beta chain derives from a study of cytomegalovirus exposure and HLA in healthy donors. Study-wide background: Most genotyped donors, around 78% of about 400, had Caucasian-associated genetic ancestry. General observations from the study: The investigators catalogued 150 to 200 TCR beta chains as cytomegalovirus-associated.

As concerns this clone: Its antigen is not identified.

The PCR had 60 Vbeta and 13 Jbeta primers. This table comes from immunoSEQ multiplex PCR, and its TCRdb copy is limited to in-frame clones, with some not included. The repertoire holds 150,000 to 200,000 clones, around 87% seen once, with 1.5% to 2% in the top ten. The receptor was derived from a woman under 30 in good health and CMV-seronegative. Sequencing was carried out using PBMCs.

CDR3 nucleotides: TGCGCCAGCATCTTGACAGGGGGCGTGGGCACTGAAGCTTTCTTT. Translated, it gives CASILTGGVGTEAFF. The chain couples TRBV10-1 to TRBJ1-1; TRBD1 agrees at 10 bases. The germline gives CDR1 WNHNN, CDR2 SYGVQD (reference sequence). J gave up 4 bases and V 7 bases, and 9 bases lay outside the gene matches. The CDR3 totals 15 residues.